One and the same sample provided the 2 T cell receptor beta chains below, sequenced in a study of molecular identifiers for immune sequencing clone quantification. TCRdb redid the calling of the PCR reads with MiXCR, one entry per CDR3 protein. The sample lists hundreds of thousands of distinct CDR3 sequences; about 25% were seen once. Sample: naive CD8+ T cells from blood, with Jurkat cell RNA spiked in. Subset: FACS-sorted CD8+CD4-CCR7+CD45RA+ naive T cells. The receptors shown here come from a human donor in good health. Some libraries in this study had Jurkat cell RNA spiked in.

The gene calls are TRBV6-5 and TRBJ1-1; maybe TRBD1 (5 bases). Germline V gives CDR1 MNHEY, CDR2 SVGAGI. The CDR3 has 13 residues. V was shortened by 2 bases and J by 7 bases, with 11 bases between the two germline ends. CDR3 DNA: TGTGCCAGCAGTTACCCCCGGGGGGGTGAAGCTTTCTTT. It codes for CASSYPRGGEAFF.

This clonotype was seen more than once but under ten times. The genes are TRBV6-5 and TRBJ1-5; perhaps TRBD1 as D (6 bases). Germline CDR1 is MNHEY and CDR2 is SVGAGI. CDR3 size: 14 residues. V was trimmed by 7 bases and J by 1 base, leaving 11 bases between them. The CDR3 reads CASKNQGSNQPQHF. The CDR3 region has the DNA TGTGCCAGCAAAAATCAGGGGAGCAATCAGCCCCAGCATTTT.